Shown below are 10 T cell receptor beta chains from a single sample sequenced in a study of T cell repertoires in cytomegalovirus infection. These receptors have no known antigen. TCRdb re-called the reads through MiXCR, storing one row per CDR3 protein. The data hold a few hundred thousand distinct CDR3 sequences, with about 40% observed a single time. The material was cultured PBMCs, obtained from culture after CMV antigen stimulation. Receptor source: a human donor in good health (CMV status not recorded). Some clones in this sample may be carry-over from other donors' samples.

The V gene is TRBV7-2, the J gene TRBJ1-1, with D unclear. Germline-derived CDR1 and CDR2 are SGHTA and FQGNSA. The CDR3 is 14 residues long. V was cut by 1 base and J by 2 bases, with 8 bases left in between. CDR3 DNA sequence: TGTGCCAGCAGCTTAGTGGTGTATAACACTGAAGCTTTCTTT. This codes for CASSLVVYNTEAFF.

The chain combines TRBV5-6 with TRBJ2-1; a weak D match, TRBD2 (7 bases). Per the germline V gene, CDR1 is SGHDT and CDR2 is YYEEEE. V was cut by 4 bases and J by 0 bases, with 11 bases left in between. The CDR3 extends over 15 amino acids. DNA for the CDR3: TGTGCCAGCAGCGGGGGGGGGGCCTCCTACAATGAGCAGTTCTTC. It yields the protein CASSGGGASYNEQFF. The complete variable domain, with remaining parts taken from reference TRBV5-6 and TRBJ2-1, reads DAGVTQSPTHLIKTRGQQVTLRCSPKSGHDTVSWYQQALGQGPQFIFQYYEEEERQRGNFPDRFSGHQFPNYSSELNVNALLLGDSALYLCASSGGGASYNEQFFGPGTRLTVL.

This clonotype was observed a handful of times. The chain couples TRBV19 to TRBJ1-1; D not certain. CDR1 is LNHDA, CDR2 SQIVND, per germline (reference sequence). V lost 5 bases to trimming and J lost 6 bases, with 19 bases between them. This CDR3 spans 15 amino acids. The chain's CDR3 is CASSSAPPRSSEAFF. The DNA for the CDR3 is TGTGCCAGTAGTTCGGCCCCACCACGGTCTTCTGAAGCTTTCTTT.

A note on this clonotype: At one of its ends the junction is not consistent with the germline gene, which may arise from a read error. The chain is built from TRBV7-8 and TRBJ2-7; D unclear. Germline lookup yields CDR1 SGHVS and CDR2 FQNEAQ. This CDR3 comprises 14 residues. CDR3 in DNA: TGTGCCGGCAGCTCAGGCCCACCTCCGGAGAAGCAGTACTTC. Its translation is CAGSSGPPPEKQYF. Filled out from reference TRBV7-8 and TRBJ2-7, the complete variable domain reads GAGVSQSPRYKVAKRGQDVALRCDPISGHVSLFWYQQALGQGPEFLTYFQNEAQLDKSGLPSDRFFAERPEGSVSTLKIQRTQQEDSAVYLCAGSSGPPPEKQYFGPGTRLTVT.

The chain is built from TRBV5-1 and TRBJ2-1; TRBD2 is a possible D gene (5 bases). Looked up from germline, CDR1 is SGHRS and CDR2 is YFSETQ. V was clipped by 5 bases and J by 0 bases, with 12 bases between them. The CDR3 covers 15 residues. CDR3 residues: CASRKDLDSYNEQFF. In DNA, the CDR3 is TGCGCCAGCAGAAAGGACTTGGACTCCTACAATGAGCAGTTCTTC.

The gene calls are TRBV7-2 and TRBJ2-4; either TRBD1 or TRBD2 may fit D (6 bases each). From germline, CDR1 is SGHTA and CDR2 FQGNSA. Trimming removed 5 bases from V and 8 bases from J, with 13 bases in between. The CDR3 totals 13 residues. CDR3: CASSLGGLDIQYF. DNA for the CDR3: TGTGCCAGCAGCCTTGGGGGGCTAGACATTCAGTACTTC.

The rearrangement joins TRBV18 to TRBJ1-1; no clear D. Trimming stripped 4 bases from V and 4 bases from J, with 10 bases between. CDR3 length: 13 amino acids. CDR1 is KGHSH, CDR2 LQKENI, per germline. The CDR3 DNA reads as TGTGCCAGCTCACTTTCCTCAGGCACTGAAGCTTTCTTT. Its translation: CASSLSSGTEAFF.

The rearrangement uses TRBV25-1 and TRBJ1-2; no clear D gene. V was pared by 11 bases and J by 4 bases, with 17 bases between. CDR3 size: 13 residues. Looked up from germline, CDR1 is MGHDK and CDR2 is SYGVNS. CDR3 in DNA: TGTGCCGCGAGTAGGGCCGAGGGCTATGGCTACACCTTC. Residues: CAASRAEGYGYTF.

The CDR3 loop reads CASSEETGRYTEAFF. The DNA of the CDR3 is TGTGCCAGCAGTGAAGAAACAGGGCGGTACACTGAAGCTTTCTTT. The chain combines TRBV2 with TRBJ1-1; possible D gene TRBD1, 6 bases. The germline V and J ends were trimmed by 1 base and 3 bases, with 12 bases remaining between them. Germline values: CDR1 SNHLY, CDR2 FYNNEI. This CDR3 is built from 15 residues.

This clonotype was observed at least ten times. The chain links TRBV7-2 to TRBJ2-1; the match to TRBD2 covers 10 bases. This CDR3 contains 15 residues. Losses at the gene ends were 5 bases for V and 4 bases for J; bases not matched to a gene: 5. Germline CDR1 and CDR2: SGHTA and FQGNSA. The CDR3 DNA reads TGTGCCAGCAGCCCCGGACTAGCGGAATACAATGAGCAGTTCTTC. It specifies CASSPGLAEYNEQFF. The variable domain in full, completed from reference TRBV7-2 and TRBJ2-1, reads GAGVSQSPSNKVTEKGKDVELRCDPISGHTALYWYRQSLGQGLEFLIYFQGNSAPDKSGLPSDRFSAERTGGSVSTLTIQRTQQEDSAVYLCASSPGLAEYNEQFFGPGTRLTVL.